The subject of this entry is one T cell receptor beta chain. Its specificity is not known. TCRdb keeps only in-frame clones here, not all; method: immunoSEQ multiplex PCR. This table has more than 95,000 clones, about 88% appearing once. This specimen comes from a study of cytomegalovirus exposure and HLA in healthy donors. Study-wide results and limits: Rarity marked most TCR sequences, yet some public TCRs occurred in many donors. According to reports, the classifier identified cytomegalovirus status with high specificity and sensitivity.

Germline-derived CDR1 and CDR2 are LNHNV and YYDKDF (reference sequence). V lost 1 base and J lost 5, with 5 bases in between. There are 12 residues in the CDR3. While the first cohort had hundreds of subjects, the donors belonged to the separate validation cohort of about 110 subjects. This clonotype was sampled from a woman between 18 and 29 years old in good health and CMV-seropositive. The sample was PBMCs. This chain joins TRBV15 and TRBJ2-5; D call uncertain. CDR3 in amino acids: CATSRVGETQYF. The CDR3 DNA reads TGTGCCACCAGCAGAGTCGGGGAGACCCAGTACTTC.